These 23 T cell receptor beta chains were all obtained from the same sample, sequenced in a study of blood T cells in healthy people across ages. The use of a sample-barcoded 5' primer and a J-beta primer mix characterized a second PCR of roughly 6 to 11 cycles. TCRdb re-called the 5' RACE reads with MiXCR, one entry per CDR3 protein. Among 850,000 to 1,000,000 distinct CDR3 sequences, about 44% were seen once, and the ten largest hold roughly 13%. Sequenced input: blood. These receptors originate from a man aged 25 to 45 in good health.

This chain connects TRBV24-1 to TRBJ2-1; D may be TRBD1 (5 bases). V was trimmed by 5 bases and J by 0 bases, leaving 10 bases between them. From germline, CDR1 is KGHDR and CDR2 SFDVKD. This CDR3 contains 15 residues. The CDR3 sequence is CATSVGASSYNEQFF. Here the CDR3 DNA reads TGTGCCACCAGTGTTGGGGCCAGCTCCTACAATGAGCAGTTCTTC.

The CDR3 here is CASSPGLLEYEQYF. CDR3 coding DNA: TGTGCCAGCAGCCCGGGACTCTTAGAGTACGAGCAGTACTTC. J is TRBJ2-7 and V is TRBV7-2, with a tentative D call TRBD2 (6 bases). The length of the CDR3 is 14 residues. The V and J ends lost 5 bases and 4 bases respectively, with 15 bases between them. CDR1 and CDR2 (germline): SGHTA, FQGNSA. The variable domain in full, with the rest retrieved from reference TRBV7-2 and TRBJ2-7, is GAGVSQSPSNKVTEKGKDVELRCDPISGHTALYWYRQSLGQGLEFLIYFQGNSAPDKSGLPSDRFSAERTGGSVSTLTIQRTQQEDSAVYLCASSPGLLEYEQYFGPGTRLTVT.

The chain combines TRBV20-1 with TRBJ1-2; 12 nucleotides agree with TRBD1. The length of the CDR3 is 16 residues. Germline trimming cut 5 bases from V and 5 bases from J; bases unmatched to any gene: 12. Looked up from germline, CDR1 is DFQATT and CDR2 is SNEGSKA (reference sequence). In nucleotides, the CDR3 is TGCAGTGCTGCCGGGACAGGGGGCGCCCAAAGATATGGCTACACCTTC. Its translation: CSAAGTGGAQRYGYTF.

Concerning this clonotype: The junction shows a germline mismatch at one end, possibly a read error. The CDR3 coding sequence is TGCGCCAGCAGCGTTAGCGGTATGGATTACAATGAGCAGTTCTTT. It specifies CASSVSGMDYNEQFF. The chain uses TRBV5-1 and TRBJ2-1; a weak D match, TRBD2 (6 bases). The germline CDR1 and CDR2 sequences are SGHRS and YFSETQ. The CDR3 contains 15 residues.

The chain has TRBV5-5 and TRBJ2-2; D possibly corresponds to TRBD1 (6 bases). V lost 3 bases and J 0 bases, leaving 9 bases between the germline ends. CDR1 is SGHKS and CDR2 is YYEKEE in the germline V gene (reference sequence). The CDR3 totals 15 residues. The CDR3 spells CASSSGTTNTGELFF. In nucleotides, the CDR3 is TGTGCCAGCAGCTCCGGGACAACGAACACCGGGGAGCTGTTTTTT. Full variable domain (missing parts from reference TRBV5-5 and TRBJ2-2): DAGVTQSPTHLIKTRGQQVTLRCSPISGHKSVSWYQQVLGQGPQFIFQYYEKEERGRGNFPDRFSARQFPNYSSELNVNALLLGDSALYLCASSSGTTNTGELFFGEGSRLTVL.

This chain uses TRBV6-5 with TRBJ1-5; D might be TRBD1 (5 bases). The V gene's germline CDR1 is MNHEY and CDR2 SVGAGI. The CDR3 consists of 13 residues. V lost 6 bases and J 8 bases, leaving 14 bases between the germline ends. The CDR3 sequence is CASSGRGLEPQHF. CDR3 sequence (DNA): TGTGCCAGCAGCGGACGGGGCTTGGAGCCCCAGCATTTT.

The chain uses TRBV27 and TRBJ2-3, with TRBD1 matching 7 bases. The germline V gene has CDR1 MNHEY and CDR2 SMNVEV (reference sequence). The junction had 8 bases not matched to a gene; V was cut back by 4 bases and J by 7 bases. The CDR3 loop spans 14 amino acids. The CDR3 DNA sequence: TGTGCCAGCAGTTCCTCGACAGGGCCATATACGCAGTATTTT. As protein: CASSSSTGPYTQYF.

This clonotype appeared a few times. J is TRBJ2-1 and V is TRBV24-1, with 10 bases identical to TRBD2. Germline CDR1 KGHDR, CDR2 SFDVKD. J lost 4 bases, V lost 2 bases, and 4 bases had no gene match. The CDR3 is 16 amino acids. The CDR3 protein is CATSDSSGGFYNEQFF. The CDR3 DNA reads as TGTGCCACCAGTGATTCTAGCGGGGGTTTTTACAATGAGCAGTTCTTC.

The CDR3 spells CASSSKGQRGVNNEQFF. The CDR3, as DNA: TGTGCCAGCAGCTCCAAGGGCCAGCGGGGGGTCAACAATGAGCAGTTCTTC. The chain combines TRBV7-8 with TRBJ2-1, with 9 bases lining up with TRBD2. With 4 bases clipped from V and 5 bases from J, the junction kept 12 bases outside the gene matches. There are 17 residues in the CDR3. Germline CDR1 is SGHVS and CDR2 is FQNEAQ.

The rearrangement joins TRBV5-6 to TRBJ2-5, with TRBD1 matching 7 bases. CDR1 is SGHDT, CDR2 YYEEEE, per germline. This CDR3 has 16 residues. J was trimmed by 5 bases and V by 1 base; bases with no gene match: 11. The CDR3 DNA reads TGTGCCAGCAGCTTGTTGGCAGGGGGAATTGGGGAGACCCAGTACTTC. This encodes CASSLLAGGIGETQYF. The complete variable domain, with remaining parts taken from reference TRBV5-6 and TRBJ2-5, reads DAGVTQSPTHLIKTRGQQVTLRCSPKSGHDTVSWYQQALGQGPQFIFQYYEEEERQRGNFPDRFSGHQFPNYSSELNVNALLLGDSALYLCASSLLAGGIGETQYFGPGTRLLVL.

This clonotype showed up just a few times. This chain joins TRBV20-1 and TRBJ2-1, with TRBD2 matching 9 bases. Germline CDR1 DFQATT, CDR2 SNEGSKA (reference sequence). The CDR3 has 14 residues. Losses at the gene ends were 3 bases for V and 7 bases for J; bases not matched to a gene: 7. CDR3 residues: CSARGGGARNEQFF. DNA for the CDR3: TGCAGTGCTAGGGGCGGGGGGGCGAGGAATGAGCAGTTCTTC.

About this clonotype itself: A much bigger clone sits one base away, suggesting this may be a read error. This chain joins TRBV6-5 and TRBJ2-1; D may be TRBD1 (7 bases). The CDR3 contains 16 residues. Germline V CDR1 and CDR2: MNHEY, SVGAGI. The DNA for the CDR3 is TGTGCCGGCAGTTACTCAGGGGGGAGCAGTTACAATGAGCAGTTCTTC. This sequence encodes CAGSYSGGSSYNEQFF.

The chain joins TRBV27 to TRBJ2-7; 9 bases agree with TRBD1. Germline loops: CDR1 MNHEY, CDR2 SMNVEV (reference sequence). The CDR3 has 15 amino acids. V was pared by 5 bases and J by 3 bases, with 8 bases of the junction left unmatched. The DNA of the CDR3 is TGTGCCAGCAGTGGAGACAGGGGGGGTTTCTACGAGCAGTACTTC. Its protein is CASSGDRGGFYEQYF.

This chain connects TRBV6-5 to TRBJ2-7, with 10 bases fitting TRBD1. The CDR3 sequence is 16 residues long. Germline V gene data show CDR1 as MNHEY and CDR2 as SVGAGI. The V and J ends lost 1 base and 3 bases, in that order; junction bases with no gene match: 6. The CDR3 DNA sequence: TGTGCCAGCAGTTACTTCGGGACAGGGGCCAACTACGAGCAGTACTTC. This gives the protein CASSYFGTGANYEQYF.

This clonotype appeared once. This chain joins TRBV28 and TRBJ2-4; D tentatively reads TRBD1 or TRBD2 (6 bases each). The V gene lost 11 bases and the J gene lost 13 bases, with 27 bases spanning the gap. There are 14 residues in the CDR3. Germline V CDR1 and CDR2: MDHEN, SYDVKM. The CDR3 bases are TGTGCCGGCATAGACAGGCCCCAATGGGGGGAGCAGTACTTC. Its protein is CAGIDRPQWGEQYF.

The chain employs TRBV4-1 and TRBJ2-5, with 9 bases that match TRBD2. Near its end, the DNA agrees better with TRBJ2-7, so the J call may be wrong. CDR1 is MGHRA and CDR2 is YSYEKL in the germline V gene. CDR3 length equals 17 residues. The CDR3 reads CASSPATGQRGVYEQYF. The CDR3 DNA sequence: TGCGCCAGCAGCCCCGCTACGGGGCAGCGGGGGGTCTACGAGCAGTACTTC.

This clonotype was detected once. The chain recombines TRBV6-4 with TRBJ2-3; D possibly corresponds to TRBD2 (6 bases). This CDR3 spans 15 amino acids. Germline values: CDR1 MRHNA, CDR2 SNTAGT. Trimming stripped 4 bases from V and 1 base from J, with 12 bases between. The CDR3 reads CASSGAPGGTDTQYF. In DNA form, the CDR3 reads TGTGCCAGCAGTGGCGCCCCGGGGGGCACAGATACGCAGTATTTT.

The DNA of the CDR3 is TGTGCCAGCAGTCGACAGGGGGCCATGAAGAGCTACGAGCAGTACTTC. Protein: CASSRQGAMKSYEQYF. The V call is TRBV3-1, the J call TRBJ2-7; 10 positions match TRBD1. V gave up 6 bases and J gave up 3 bases; unmatched junction bases: 11. The CDR3 runs to 16 residues. CDR1 LGHDT and CDR2 YNNKEL come from the germline V gene (reference sequence).

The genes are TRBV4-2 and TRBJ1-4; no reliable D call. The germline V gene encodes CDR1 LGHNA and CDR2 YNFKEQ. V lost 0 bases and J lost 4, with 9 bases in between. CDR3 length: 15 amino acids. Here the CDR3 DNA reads TGTGCCAGCAGCCAAGAGTCGGGTGGTAATGAAAAACTGTTTTTT. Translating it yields CASSQESGGNEKLFF.

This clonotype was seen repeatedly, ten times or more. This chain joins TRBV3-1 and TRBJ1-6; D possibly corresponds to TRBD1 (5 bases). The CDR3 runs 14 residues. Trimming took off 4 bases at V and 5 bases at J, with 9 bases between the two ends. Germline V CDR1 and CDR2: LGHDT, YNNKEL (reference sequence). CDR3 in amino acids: CASSLGRNNSPLHF. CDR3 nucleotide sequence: TGTGCCAGCAGCCTGGGACGGAATAATTCACCCCTCCACTTT.

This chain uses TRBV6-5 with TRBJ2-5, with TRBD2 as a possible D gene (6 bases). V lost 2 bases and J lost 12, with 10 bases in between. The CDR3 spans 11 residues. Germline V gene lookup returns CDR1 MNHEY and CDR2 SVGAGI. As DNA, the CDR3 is TGTGCCAGCAGTTACGGAGGGATGGAGTACTTC. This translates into CASSYGGMEYF.

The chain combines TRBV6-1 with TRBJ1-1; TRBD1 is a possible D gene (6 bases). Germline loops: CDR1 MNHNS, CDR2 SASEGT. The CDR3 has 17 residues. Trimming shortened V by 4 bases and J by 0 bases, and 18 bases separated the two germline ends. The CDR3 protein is CASSVGRGAGMNTEAFF. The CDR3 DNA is TGTGCCAGCAGTGTAGGACGGGGGGCCGGGATGAACACTGAAGCTTTCTTT.

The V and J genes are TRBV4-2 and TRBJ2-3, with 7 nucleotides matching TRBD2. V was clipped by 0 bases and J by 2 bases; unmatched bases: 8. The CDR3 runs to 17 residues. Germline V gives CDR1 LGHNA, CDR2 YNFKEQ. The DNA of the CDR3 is TGTGCCAGCAGCCAAGATCAGTCTAGCGGTTCCACAGATACGCAGTATTTT. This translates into CASSQDQSSGSTDTQYF.